Below, one T cell receptor beta chain is given with its context. Antigen: not known. Sequencing of TCR beta was performed on blood CD8+ T cells and on blood CD4+ T cells. Fulfillment of recently defined diagnostic criteria for definite or probable disease was shown by the patients with Susac syndrome. An input of roughly 0.5 to 1 ug of RNA was subjected to reverse transcription using random hexamers. Amplification of TCR beta CDR3 was carried out by immunoSEQ multiplex PCR, which covered 54 Vbeta and 13 Jbeta segments. TCRdb redid the calling of the immunoSEQ multiplex PCR reads with MiXCR, one entry per CDR3 protein. The data show about 190,000 distinct CDR3 sequences, approximately 95% seen once. The data originate from a study of CD8 T cells in Susac syndrome. Study outcomes and limitations: The peak of CD8+ clonal expansion in Susac was seen in TEMRA cells and active patients.

The CDR3 covers 17 residues. Germline V gene data show CDR1 as LGHDT and CDR2 as YNNKEL (reference sequence). The ends were cut back, 0 bases at V and 4 bases at J, with 16 bases in the middle. This clonotype was obtained from a human donor with Susac syndrome. This sequence joins TRBV3-1 and TRBJ2-1; D might be TRBD1 (8 bases). The material sequenced was CD8+ T cells from PBMCs. The CDR3 loop is CASSQDGQGAGYNEQFF. The CDR3 DNA reads as TGTGCCAGCAGCCAAGACGGACAGGGAGCGGGGTACAATGAGCAGTTCTTC.